A single sample gave rise to the 23 T cell receptor beta chains below, sequenced in a study of cytomegalovirus exposure and HLA in healthy donors (TCRdb year 2017). Library preparation used the immunoSEQ multiplex PCR assay. For the multiplex PCR, a mixture combining 60 forward primers for TCR Vbeta segments and 13 reverse primers for TCR Jbeta segments was used. Held by TCRdb, this immuneACCESS table contains in-frame sequences only and omits some clones. Under half of the omission traces to an unresolved V gene where checked; the cause of the rest is unknown. This sample comprises fewer than 150,000 clones, around 75% of them detected only once. Jointly, the top ten make up roughly 3% of the sample. The sequenced sample was PBMCs. These receptors came from a man aged 25-45 years in good health and CMV-seronegative.

This chain connects TRBV6-5 to TRBJ1-5; D unresolved. Germline V gives CDR1 MNHEY, CDR2 SVGAGI. V gave up 0 bases and J gave up 0 bases, with 6 bases separating them. The length of the CDR3 is 15 residues. CDR3 coding DNA: TGTGCCAGCAGTTACTCCGCAGTTAGCAATCAGCCCCAGCATTTT. Amino acid sequence: CASSYSAVSNQPQHF.

The chain is built from TRBV30 and TRBJ2-1; D is ambiguous. V was clipped by 2 bases and J by 2 bases, with 4 bases between them. The CDR3 runs to 12 residues. Germline values: CDR1 GTSNPN, CDR2 SVGIG (reference sequence). Written as DNA, the CDR3 is TGTGCCTGGAGTCTACCCTACAATGAGCAGTTCTTC. This codes for CAWSLPYNEQFF.

The chain carries TRBV7-8 and TRBJ2-5, with 11 bases aligning to TRBD2. This CDR3 is built from 20 residues. V lost 5 bases to trimming and J lost 2 bases; unmatched junction nucleotides: 19. Germline CDR1 and CDR2: SGHVS and FQNEAQ. CDR3 bases: TGTGCCAGCAGCCCTCCCCTAGCGGGGGGCGCCCCAGAGACTCAAGAGACCCAGTACTTC. Translated: CASSPPLAGGAPETQETQYF.

The chain employs TRBV5-1 and TRBJ2-7; 12 nucleotides match TRBD2. The CDR3 extends over 14 amino acids. V lost 1 base to trimming and J lost 5 bases; unmatched junction nucleotides: 1. Germline V lookup: CDR1 SGHRS, CDR2 YFSETQ. CDR3 nucleotides: TGCGCCAGCAGCTTGTCTAGCGGGAGGGACGAGCAGTACTTC. Translation gives CASSLSSGRDEQYF. The variable domain in full, with the rest retrieved from reference TRBV5-1 and TRBJ2-7, is KAGVTQTPRYLIKTRGQQVTLSCSPISGHRSVSWYQQTPGQGLQFLFEYFSETQRNKGNFPGRFSGRQFSNSRSEMNVSTLELGDSALYLCASSLSSGRDEQYFGPGTRLTVT.

The rearrangement links TRBV7-2 to TRBJ2-6; TRBD2 matches 7 bases. With 5 bases clipped from V and 0 bases from J, the junction kept 4 bases outside the gene matches. The CDR3 contains 16 residues. CDR1 SGHTA and CDR2 FQGNSA come from the germline V gene. The CDR3 reads CASSRGGLSGANVLTF. CDR3 DNA: TGTGCCAGCAGCCGCGGGGGACTCTCTGGGGCCAACGTCCTGACTTTC.

This clone was detected only once. This chain connects TRBV11-2 to TRBJ1-3, with D uncertain. Germline CDR1 is SGHAT and CDR2 is FQNNGV. The CDR3 is 11 residues long. Trimming shortened V by 5 bases and J by 7 bases, and 6 bases separated the two germline ends. In DNA form, the CDR3 reads TGTGCCAGCAGCCTGGAGAACACCATATATTTT. The encoded protein is CASSLENTIYF.

The rearrangement joins TRBV6-4 to TRBJ2-3; the D gene is possibly TRBD2 (6 bases). The CDR3 is made up of 14 amino acids. Germline V gene sequence: CDR1 MRHNA, CDR2 SNTAGT. The V end was cut by 3 bases, the J end by 5 bases, with 12 bases between. The CDR3 loop reads CASSEGRRGDTQYF. CDR3 sequence (DNA): TGTGCCAGCAGTGAAGGGAGGCGGGGAGATACGCAGTATTTT.

This rearrangement joins TRBV5-6 to TRBJ2-7, with TRBD1 as a possible D gene (6 bases). The germline gives CDR1 SGHDT, CDR2 YYEEEE. The CDR3 contains 14 residues. The germline V and J ends were trimmed by 2 bases and 2 bases, with 11 bases remaining between them. CDR3 amino acids: CASSFGYRAYEQYF. The CDR3 coding sequence is TGTGCCAGCAGCTTTGGGTACAGGGCCTACGAGCAGTACTTC.

This clone came up once. This chain links TRBV7-8 with TRBJ2-7; a possible D gene is TRBD2 (6 bases). CDR3 length: 15 amino acids. V dropped 1 base and J dropped 4 bases, with 14 bases sitting between them. Germline CDR1 is SGHVS and CDR2 is FQNEAQ. In nucleotides, the CDR3 is TGTGCCAGCAGCTTAGTCGGGCAGGAGGGGTACGAGCAGTACTTC. Translating gives CASSLVGQEGYEQYF.

The chain couples TRBV28 to TRBJ2-7, with 9 positions matching TRBD2. In germline, CDR1 is MDHEN, CDR2 SYDVKM. V lost 6 bases to trimming and J lost 5 bases; unmatched junction nucleotides: 8. This CDR3 has 14 residues. The CDR3 DNA follows: TGTGCCAGCAGGTTTAGCGGGAGCTGGGACGAGCAGTACTTC. Translated: CASRFSGSWDEQYF.

The rearrangement uses TRBV19 and TRBJ1-2; 9 bases agree with TRBD1. The V segment lost 10 bases and the J segment 7 bases; nucleotides outside the gene matches: 16. CDR1 LNHDA and CDR2 SQIVND come from the germline V gene (reference sequence). The CDR3 totals 15 residues. The CDR3 coding sequence is TGTGCCACCTTCCAAATGGACAGGGGCGGAGTTGGCTACACCTTC. This codes for CATFQMDRGGVGYTF.

This clone occurred once. The gene calls are TRBV19 and TRBJ1-5; TRBD1 agrees at 7 bases. This CDR3 is built from 15 residues. In germline, CDR1 is LNHDA, CDR2 SQIVND (reference sequence). V was pared by 4 bases and J by 0 bases, with 3 bases of the junction left unmatched. The CDR3 DNA reads as TGTGCCAGTAGTAGACAGGGAACTAGCAATCAGCCCCAGCATTTT. This encodes CASSRQGTSNQPQHF. Drawing the rest from reference TRBV19 and TRBJ1-5, the complete variable domain is DGGITQSPKYLFRKEGQNVTLSCEQNLNHDAMYWYRQDPGQGLRLIYYSQIVNDFQKGDIAEGYSVSREKKESFPLTVTSAQKNPTAFYLCASSRQGTSNQPQHFGDGTRLSIL.

This clone showed up just a few times. The chain joins TRBV29-1 to TRBJ2-5, with 13 bases lining up with TRBD2. Looked up from germline, CDR1 is SQVTM and CDR2 is ANQGSEA. V was pared by 7 bases and J by 1 base, with 9 bases of the junction left unmatched. This CDR3 region has 16 residues. The CDR3 loop reads CSALRGLAGPQETQYF. CDR3 sequence (DNA): TGCAGCGCTTTGAGGGGACTAGCGGGACCCCAAGAGACCCAGTACTTC.

The V call is TRBV9, the J call TRBJ2-1; 10 nucleotides align to TRBD1. Trimming removed 7 bases from V and 8 bases from J; junction bases left unmatched: 9. The germline V gene encodes CDR1 SGDLS and CDR2 YYNGEE. The CDR3 extends over 14 amino acids. The CDR3 is CASGAGTGAHEQFF. CDR3 DNA sequence: TGTGCCAGCGGGGCTGGGACAGGGGCCCATGAGCAGTTCTTC.

V is TRBV9 and J is TRBJ1-2; tentative D call: TRBD1 (5 bases). Trimming removed 2 bases from V and 0 bases from J, with 11 bases in between. Germline loops: CDR1 SGDLS, CDR2 YYNGEE. This CDR3 has 15 amino acids. The CDR3 is CASSVTPTANYGYTF. In nucleotides, the CDR3 is TGTGCCAGCAGCGTTACCCCGACAGCTAACTATGGCTACACCTTC.

This clone was recorded a few times. The chain recombines TRBV27 with TRBJ2-3; D unclear. Trimming cost V 5 bases and J 7 bases, with 13 bases left between them. Germline V gene sequence: CDR1 MNHEY, CDR2 SMNVEV (reference sequence). This CDR3 comprises 13 residues. The chain's CDR3 is CASSPSPGYTQYF. The DNA of the CDR3 is TGTGCCAGCAGTCCAAGCCCAGGTTATACGCAGTATTTT.

The rearrangement links TRBV5-4 to TRBJ2-1, with 10 positions matching TRBD1. Per the germline V gene, CDR1 is SGHNT and CDR2 is YYREEE (reference sequence). The CDR3 covers 15 residues. The V segment lost 4 bases and the J segment 8 bases; nucleotides outside the gene matches: 9. CDR3 bases: TGTGCCAGCAGCATCAAGACAGGGGGCGGCGATGAGCAGTTCTTC. It encodes CASSIKTGGGDEQFF. Based on the CDR3 plus reference TRBV5-4 and TRBJ2-1, the full variable domain is ETGVTQSPTHLIKTRGQQVTLRCSSQSGHNTVSWYQQALGQGPQFIFQYYREEENGRGNFPPRFSGLQFPNYSSELNVNALELDDSALYLCASSIKTGGGDEQFFGPGTRLTVL.

The rearrangement joins TRBV30 to TRBJ1-5, with D possibly matching TRBD1 (6 bases). Trimming removed 3 bases at V and 1 base at J, with 13 bases between. Germline assignment: CDR1 GTSNPN and CDR2 SVGIG (reference sequence). The CDR3 runs 15 residues. CDR3 sequence: CAWSLQGLSNQPQHF. The CDR3 DNA reads as TGTGCCTGGAGCTTACAGGGTCTAAGCAATCAGCCCCAGCATTTT.

The chain has TRBV15 and TRBJ2-2; TRBD2 matches 11 bases. CDR1 is LNHNV, CDR2 YYDKDF, per germline (reference sequence). This CDR3 contains 17 residues. After removal of 0 bases from V and 7 bases from J, the junction contained 7 bases not matched to a gene. The CDR3 DNA reads TGTGCCACCAGCAGAGAACTAGCGGGGGCCCGCTACGGGGAGCTGTTTTTT. Encoded protein: CATSRELAGARYGELFF.

This clone was recorded once. The V gene is TRBV6-8, the J gene TRBJ2-5; D possibly corresponds to TRBD2 (5 bases). This CDR3 has 13 residues. In germline, CDR1 is MNHGY, CDR2 SAAAGT. Trimming left V 7 bases short and J 6 bases short, with 15 bases between. Written as DNA, the CDR3 is TGTGCCAGCATGGACCTAGCCAGGAAGACCCAGTACTTC. This codes for CASMDLARKTQYF.

This sequence joins TRBV29-1 and TRBJ1-1; D unclear. V lost 5 bases to trimming and J lost 10 bases, with 14 bases between them. Germline V gives CDR1 SQVTM, CDR2 ANQGSEA. The CDR3 loop spans 11 amino acids. The chain's CDR3 is CSVRDRGGAFF. CDR3 bases: TGCAGCGTTCGCGACCGCGGAGGAGCTTTCTTT.

This clone occurred a few times. This chain joins TRBV2 and TRBJ2-3; TRBD2 aligns across 16 bases. Trimming took 5 bases from V and 3 from J; bases not matched to a gene: 8. Germline lookup yields CDR1 SNHLY and CDR2 FYNNEI. The CDR3 spans 18 residues. CDR3 in amino acids: CASSPRGLAGGMTDTQYF. The CDR3 DNA reads as TGTGCCAGCAGTCCAAGGGGACTAGCGGGGGGGATGACAGATACGCAGTATTTT. The full variable domain, rest sourced from reference TRBV2 and TRBJ2-3, is EPEVTQTPSHQVTQMGQEVILRCVPISNHLYFYWYRQILGQKVEFLVSFYNNEISEKSEIFDDQFSVERPDGSNFTLKIRSTKLEDSAMYFCASSPRGLAGGMTDTQYFGPGTRLTVL.

The DNA for the CDR3 is TGTGCCAGCAGTTACTCGAGCTCTGGGGCCAACGTCCTGACTTTC. Amino acid sequence: CASSYSSSGANVLTF. The V and J genes are TRBV6-6 and TRBJ2-6; D unresolved. CDR1 is MNHNY, CDR2 SVGAGI, per germline (reference sequence). This CDR3 is 15 amino acids long. V was shortened by 0 bases and J by 0 bases, with 3 bases between the two germline ends.